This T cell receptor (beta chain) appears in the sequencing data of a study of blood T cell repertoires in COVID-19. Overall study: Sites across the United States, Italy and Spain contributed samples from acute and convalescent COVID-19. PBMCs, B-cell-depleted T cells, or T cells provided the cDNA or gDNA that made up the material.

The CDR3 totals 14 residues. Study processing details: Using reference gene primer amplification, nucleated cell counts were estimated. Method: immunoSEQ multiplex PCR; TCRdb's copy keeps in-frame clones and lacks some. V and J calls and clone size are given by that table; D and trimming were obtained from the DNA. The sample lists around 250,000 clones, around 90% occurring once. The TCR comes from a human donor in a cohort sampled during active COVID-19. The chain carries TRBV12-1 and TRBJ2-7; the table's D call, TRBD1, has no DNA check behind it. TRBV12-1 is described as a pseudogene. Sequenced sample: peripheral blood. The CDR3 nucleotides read TGTGCCAGCATACATCCAGGGGGTATGTACGAGCAGTACTTC. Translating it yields CASIHPGGMYEQYF.